Reported below is one T cell receptor beta chain. A TCRbeta library incorporating unique molecular identifiers was prepared. TCRdb ran MiXCR on the PCR reads and lists one entry per CDR3 protein. This table has 780,000 or so distinct CDR3 sequences, under 20% appearing once. Germline-derived CDR1 and CDR2 are SGHVS and FNYEAQ. The ends lost 5 bases at V and 9 bases at J; junction bases unmatched: 15. This CDR3 is 16 amino acids long. This sample is part of a study of T-cell reconstitution after alpha-beta-depleted transplantation in children. This TCR was recovered from a male patient between 5 and 17 years old who had a stem cell transplant for acute lymphoblastic leukemia, so the T cells may come from the graft donor. V is TRBV7-6 and J is TRBJ2-7; 11 bases align to TRBD2. Material: PBMCs, mostly from graft donor cells, obtained 360 days after TCRalphabeta/CD19-depleted stem cell transplant. The CDR3 sequence is CASSQDLGLAAKGQYF. In DNA, the CDR3 is TGTGCCAGCAGCCAAGACCTGGGACTAGCGGCGAAGGGGCAGTACTTC.